One and the same sample provided the 26 T cell receptor beta chains below, sequenced in a study of T cells in Graves' hyperthyroidism and ophthalmopathy. TCR beta CDR3 regions were amplified from RNA. First-round RT-PCR with HTBI primers amplified the TCR CDR3 region. One entry per CDR3 protein results from TCRdb running MiXCR on the multiplex PCR reads. This sample has over 400,000 distinct CDR3 sequences, with roughly 15% found just once. The sample consisted of blood. The receptors stem from a young man with Graves' ophthalmopathy.

This clonotype was recorded a few times. This sequence joins TRBV4-2 and TRBJ1-3; no definite D call. This CDR3 contains 14 residues. Germline V gene data show CDR1 as LGHNA and CDR2 as YNFKEQ. Trimming removed 2 bases from V and 0 bases from J, with 5 bases in between. CDR3 DNA sequence: TGTGCCAGCAGCCAACAAAGCTCTGGAAACACCATATATTTT. Its translation: CASSQQSSGNTIYF.

The CDR3 protein is CASIPLPNFNYGYTF. Written as DNA, the CDR3 is TGTGCCAGTATACCCCTCCCCAACTTTAACTATGGCTACACCTTC. The genes are TRBV19 and TRBJ1-2; D not resolved. CDR3 length: 15 amino acids. The V and J ends lost 7 bases and 1 base respectively, with 16 bases between them. Germline values: CDR1 LNHDA, CDR2 SQIVND (reference sequence).

In this sample, this clonotype turned up a few times. The chain employs TRBV20-1 and TRBJ1-3, with TRBD1 as a possible D gene (5 bases). Between the trimmed V and J ends, which lost 0 bases and 4 bases, there was a span of 16 bases. The CDR3 contains 16 residues. The germline V gene has CDR1 DFQATT and CDR2 SNEGSKA (reference sequence). The CDR3 reads CSARDLEGQAGNTIYF. The CDR3, as DNA: TGCAGTGCTAGAGACCTCGAGGGGCAGGCGGGAAACACCATATATTTT.

This clonotype was counted many times. The V gene is TRBV3-1, the J gene TRBJ2-7; D is unresolved. Germline V CDR1 and CDR2: LGHDT, YNNKEL (reference sequence). The CDR3 runs 17 residues. V was clipped by 2 bases and J by 2 bases, with 19 bases between them. The CDR3 bases are TGTGCCAGCAGCCAAAGTGATCCGCCCCCCCGGGCCTACGAGCAGTACTTC. As protein: CASSQSDPPPRAYEQYF.

This clonotype was recorded at least ten times. The chain employs TRBV6-6 and TRBJ1-1; D might be TRBD1 (5 bases). The CDR3 is 17 amino acids. V shed 0 bases and J shed 3 bases, with 17 bases lying between them. Per germline, CDR1 MNHNY and CDR2 SVGAGI (reference sequence). CDR3: CASSYSIMWTHHTEAFF. In DNA, the CDR3 is TGTGCCAGCAGTTACTCGATAATGTGGACACACCACACTGAAGCTTTCTTT.

This clonotype was detected many times. The chain combines TRBV15 with TRBJ1-2; the match to TRBD1 covers 8 bases. With 0 bases clipped from V and 8 bases from J, the junction kept 5 bases outside the gene matches. The CDR3 extends over 14 amino acids. The V gene's germline CDR1 is LNHNV and CDR2 YYDKDF (reference sequence). The CDR3 coding sequence is TGTGCCACCAGCAGAGACAGGACAGGGATCGGCTACACCTTC. Translated: CATSRDRTGIGYTF.

This clonotype was picked up many times. Here the CDR3 reads CASSQRTGTGWMNEQFF. The CDR3 nucleotides read TGTGCCAGCAGCCAGAGGACCGGGACAGGGTGGATGAATGAGCAGTTCTTC. The chain is built from TRBV14 and TRBJ2-1, with 9 positions matching TRBD1. With V trimmed by 3 bases and J by 7 bases, 13 bases remained unmatched. The CDR3 has 17 residues. CDR1 and CDR2 from the germline V gene are SGHDN and FVKESK.

This clonotype was counted many times. This chain links TRBV6-1 with TRBJ2-7; D is perhaps TRBD2 (5 bases). Trimming removed 5 bases from V and 2 bases from J, with 13 bases in between. CDR3 length: 14 residues. The germline CDR1 and CDR2 sequences are MNHNS and SASEGT. The CDR3 nucleotides read TGTGCCAGCAGTCCGGGGAGCGATACCTACGAGCAGTACTTC. Residues: CASSPGSDTYEQYF.

This clonotype was observed a handful of times. This chain uses TRBV3-1 with TRBJ1-5; a weak D match, TRBD1 (6 bases). The CDR3 is 15 residues long. Germline V lookup: CDR1 LGHDT, CDR2 YNNKEL (reference sequence). V shed 2 bases and J shed 0 bases, with 8 bases lying between them. DNA of the CDR3: TGTGCCAGCAGCCAACAGGGGACTAGCAATCAGCCCCAGCATTTT. Translation: CASSQQGTSNQPQHF.

The chain combines TRBV7-9 with TRBJ2-7; D gene ambiguous. The CDR3 contains 14 residues. V lost 5 bases, J lost 3 bases, and 14 bases lay in between. Germline values: CDR1 SEHNR, CDR2 FQNEAQ (reference sequence). CDR3 sequence reads: CASSLQTQRYEQYF. CDR3 DNA sequence: TGTGCCAGCAGCCTACAAACACAGCGCTACGAGCAGTACTTC. The full variable domain, completed using reference TRBV7-9 and TRBJ2-7, is DTGVSQNPRHKITKRGQNVTFRCDPISEHNRLYWYRQTLGQGPEFLTYFQNEAQLEKSRLLSDRFSAERPKGSFSTLEIQRTEQGDSAMYLCASSLQTQRYEQYFGPGTRLTVT.

This clonotype was seen at least ten times. The J gene is TRBJ2-1, the V gene TRBV7-8; TRBD1 agrees at 8 bases. Looked up from germline, CDR1 is SGHVS and CDR2 is FQNEAQ. The CDR3 length is 16 residues. J gave up 7 bases and V 4 bases, and 12 bases lay outside the gene matches. CDR3 protein: CASSWTGLAGGNEQFF. CDR3 nucleotide sequence: TGTGCCAGCAGCTGGACAGGGTTGGCGGGCGGGAATGAGCAGTTCTTC.

This clonotype was seen at least ten times. The gene calls are TRBV20-1 and TRBJ2-1; a weak D match, TRBD2 (5 bases). The CDR3 loop spans 16 amino acids. The V and J ends lost 0 bases and 4 bases respectively, with 16 bases between them. The germline gives CDR1 DFQATT, CDR2 SNEGSKA (reference sequence). The CDR3: CSARDPLGVGYNEQFF. DNA for the CDR3: TGCAGTGCTAGAGATCCTTTGGGAGTAGGATACAATGAGCAGTTCTTC.

This clonotype was recorded at least ten times. The chain links TRBV7-9 to TRBJ2-7, with 10 positions matching TRBD2. Trimming at V came to 4 bases and at J to 3 bases, leaving 6 bases not matched to a gene. The CDR3 extends over 15 amino acids. Germline CDR1 is SEHNR and CDR2 is FQNEAQ (reference sequence). The CDR3 loop reads CASSSASGRSYEQYF. CDR3 coding DNA: TGTGCCAGCAGCTCCGCTAGCGGGAGAAGCTACGAGCAGTACTTC. Drawing the rest from reference TRBV7-9 and TRBJ2-7, the complete variable domain is DTGVSQNPRHKITKRGQNVTFRCDPISEHNRLYWYRQTLGQGPEFLTYFQNEAQLEKSRLLSDRFSAERPKGSFSTLEIQRTEQGDSAMYLCASSSASGRSYEQYFGPGTRLTVT.

This chain uses TRBV19 with TRBJ1-6, with 8 bases matching TRBD1. This CDR3 comprises 14 residues. CDR1 is LNHDA and CDR2 is SQIVND in the germline V gene (reference sequence). Losses at the gene ends were 6 bases for V and 10 bases for J; bases not matched to a gene: 8. CDR3: CASRKQGERSPLHF. The DNA of the CDR3 is TGTGCCAGTAGGAAACAGGGGGAGAGGTCACCCCTCCACTTT.

J is TRBJ2-1 and V is TRBV4-1, with D maybe TRBD2 (5 bases). There are 15 residues in the CDR3. The V gene lost 7 bases and the J gene lost 0 bases, with 13 bases spanning the gap. In germline, CDR1 is MGHRA, CDR2 YSYEKL. The CDR3 nucleotides are TGCGCCAGCACCCTAGCTGGCAGCTCCTACAATGAGCAGTTCTTC. Its protein is CASTLAGSSYNEQFF.

This clonotype came up many times. The V gene is TRBV29-1, the J gene TRBJ1-1; maybe TRBD1 (5 bases). CDR1 SQVTM and CDR2 ANQGSEA come from the germline V gene. The CDR3 consists of 14 residues. The V end lost 0 bases, the J end lost 3 bases, and 11 bases lay between the germline ends. CDR3 sequence reads: CSVEDGGLYTEAFF. The CDR3 DNA sequence: TGCAGCGTTGAAGACGGGGGGTTGTACACTGAAGCTTTCTTT.

At least ten counts were recorded for this clonotype. The rearrangement joins TRBV7-9 to TRBJ2-1; 13 bases match TRBD2. Germline CDR1 is SEHNR and CDR2 is FQNEAQ (reference sequence). This CDR3 comprises 15 residues. V shed 5 bases and J 10 bases; nucleotides not matched to a gene: 8. The CDR3 is CASSDGLAGADEQFF. The CDR3 DNA reads TGTGCCAGCAGCGATGGACTAGCGGGAGCCGACGAGCAGTTCTTC.

This clonotype was found many times. The chain uses TRBV20-1 and TRBJ2-7; D possibly matches TRBD1 or TRBD2 (6 bases each). V lost 5 bases and J lost 4, with 15 bases in between. Germline V CDR1 and CDR2: DFQATT, SNEGSKA (reference sequence). The CDR3 is 13 amino acids. As DNA, the CDR3 is TGCAGTGCTCGAGGGGGGAGCGAATACGAGCAGTACTTC. The encoded protein is CSARGGSEYEQYF.

This clonotype appeared many times. The chain carries TRBV9 and TRBJ2-1, with 9 bases aligning to TRBD1. In germline, CDR1 is SGDLS, CDR2 YYNGEE. Unmatched junction bases numbered 7, after V lost 5 bases and J lost 7 bases. The CDR3 loop spans 14 amino acids. The CDR3 sequence: CASSLFGTGNEQFF. The CDR3 nucleotides are TGTGCCAGCAGTCTTTTTGGGACAGGGAATGAGCAGTTCTTC.

The V call is TRBV14, the J call TRBJ1-2; 7 nucleotides agree with TRBD1. Per germline, CDR1 SGHDN and CDR2 FVKESK. Unmatched junction bases numbered 11, after V lost 0 bases and J lost 1 base. The CDR3 contains 18 residues. CDR3 nucleotide sequence: TGTGCCAGCAGCCAAGAAGTTGATTCGGACAGGTTTAACTATGGCTACACCTTC. Amino acids: CASSQEVDSDRFNYGYTF. Looking up the rest from reference TRBV14 and TRBJ1-2 gives the full variable domain: EAGVTQFPSHSVIEKGQTVTLRCDPISGHDNLYWYRRVMGKEIKFLLHFVKESKQDESGMPNNRFLAERTGGTYSTLKVQPAELEDSGVYFCASSQEVDSDRFNYGYTFGSGTRLTVV.

Many counts were recorded for this clonotype. V gene TRBV11-3 combines with J gene TRBJ2-3, with a tentative D call TRBD2 (6 bases). Germline V gene sequence: CDR1 SGHNT, CDR2 YENEEA. Trimming left V 4 bases short and J 4 bases short, with 12 bases between. The CDR3 is 14 residues long. CDR3 bases: TGTGCCAGCAGCTCCCGGGAGAATCCAGATACGCAGTATTTT. Translation: CASSSRENPDTQYF. The full variable domain, its missing parts supplied by reference TRBV11-3 and TRBJ2-3, is EAGVVQSPRYKIIEKKQPVAFWCNPISGHNTLYWYLQNLGQGPELLIRYENEEAVDDSQLPKDRFSAERLKGVDSTLKIQPAELGDSAVYLCASSSRENPDTQYFGPGTRLTVL.

This clonotype showed up many times. This chain connects TRBV5-1 to TRBJ2-1; D is ambiguous. The CDR3 consists of 13 residues. V lost 2 bases and J lost 4, with 7 bases in between. The germline CDR1 and CDR2 sequences are SGHRS and YFSETQ. The CDR3 DNA is TGCGCCAGCAGCTTCCGGCTGTACAATGAGCAGTTCTTC. Its protein product is CASSFRLYNEQFF.

The chain recombines TRBV5-1 with TRBJ2-7; TRBD2 is a possible D gene (5 bases). The CDR3 consists of 15 residues. The V gene lost 0 bases and the J gene lost 5 bases, with 15 bases spanning the gap. CDR1 SGHRS and CDR2 YFSETQ come from the germline V gene. As DNA, the CDR3 is TGCGCCAGCAGCTTGGCGGGGTCAGGTGGCCACGAGCAGTACTTC. Its translation is CASSLAGSGGHEQYF.

This clonotype was seen only a few times. The chain combines TRBV5-1 with TRBJ1-2; D call uncertain. The CDR3 is 16 residues long. Trimming left V 2 bases short and J 3 bases short, with 17 bases between. CDR1 is SGHRS and CDR2 is YFSETQ in the germline V gene. The CDR3 region is CASSFVEGPLHYGYTF. The CDR3 DNA follows: TGCGCCAGCAGCTTCGTGGAGGGCCCTCTCCACTATGGCTACACCTTC.

In its sample, this clonotype was seen many times. This chain links TRBV6-1 with TRBJ1-2, with D perhaps matching TRBD1 (5 bases). Germline V gene lookup returns CDR1 MNHNS and CDR2 SASEGT. The CDR3 has 13 residues. The V and J ends lost 5 bases and 4 bases respectively, with 11 bases between them. The CDR3, as DNA: TGTGCCAGCAGTTCCCGACAGTTCTATGGCTACACCTTC. It translates to CASSSRQFYGYTF.

The rearrangement links TRBV11-2 to TRBJ1-1, with 11 positions matching TRBD1. V lost 5 bases to trimming and J lost 4 bases; unmatched junction nucleotides: 6. This CDR3 has 15 amino acids. The germline V gene has CDR1 SGHAT and CDR2 FQNNGV. This chain's CDR3 is CASSPRTGGFTEAFF. The CDR3 DNA is TGTGCCAGCAGCCCACGGACAGGGGGCTTCACTGAAGCTTTCTTT.